This passage covers 19 T cell receptor beta chains from one sample sequenced in a study of cytomegalovirus exposure and HLA in healthy donors. 13 Jbeta primers and 60 Vbeta primers were used for the PCR. Assay: immunoSEQ multiplex PCR; the TCRdb copy retains only in-frame clones and omits some. This sample yields roughly 110,000 clones, of which 70% to 80% are seen a single time; about 2.5% belongs to the top ten. The sequenced sample was PBMCs. Every receptor here comes from a female donor in good health and CMV-seronegative.

This sequence joins TRBV19 and TRBJ2-7, with D maybe TRBD1 (5 bases). Germline loops: CDR1 LNHDA, CDR2 SQIVND (reference sequence). The ends were cut back, 5 bases at V and 3 bases at J, with 11 bases in the middle. This CDR3 region has 13 residues. The CDR3 sequence is CASSGAQNYEQYF. The CDR3 region has the DNA TGTGCCAGTAGTGGGGCGCAGAACTACGAGCAGTACTTC.

The V call is TRBV27, the J call TRBJ2-5; 9 bases line up with TRBD2. This CDR3 is 14 amino acids long. CDR1 and CDR2 (germline): MNHEY, SMNVEV (reference sequence). V was clipped by 8 bases and J by 8 bases; unmatched bases: 12. CDR3 bases: TGTGCCAGCGGGCGGTCGGGAGCGGGGGGCACCCAGTACTTC. Its protein is CASGRSGAGGTQYF.

V gene TRBV10-2 combines with J gene TRBJ1-2, with D hard to call. The CDR3 is made up of 13 amino acids. Germline CDR1 WSHSY, CDR2 SAAADI. V gave up 4 bases and J gave up 2 bases, with 8 bases separating them. Here the CDR3 reads CASSVGGNYGYTF. The CDR3 DNA reads as TGCGCCAGCAGTGTAGGCGGAAACTATGGCTACACCTTC.

The chain uses TRBV25-1 and TRBJ1-2; a weak D match, TRBD1 (5 bases). V dropped 4 bases and J dropped 4 bases, with 16 bases sitting between them. This CDR3 contains 15 residues. Germline CDR1 MGHDK, CDR2 SYGVNS. CDR3 DNA sequence: TGTGCCAGCAGTGCCGTATGGGGCCAAGTCTATGGCTACACCTTC. This encodes CASSAVWGQVYGYTF.

The chain is built from TRBV25-1 and TRBJ2-4, with D unresolved. Trimming left V 11 bases short and J 2 bases short, with 19 bases between. The CDR3 sequence is 15 residues long. The germline CDR1 and CDR2 sequences are MGHDK and SYGVNS. This CDR3 reads CAGVLYRVPKNIQYF. CDR3 nucleotides: TGTGCCGGAGTTCTTTACCGGGTCCCCAAAAACATTCAGTACTTC.

This clone turned up a few times. The J gene is TRBJ1-1, the V gene TRBV6-5; possible D gene TRBD1, 6 bases. The V end lost 7 bases, the J end lost 4 bases, and 13 bases lay between the germline ends. Germline loops: CDR1 MNHEY, CDR2 SVGAGI. This CDR3 contains 13 residues. The CDR3 sequence: CASTQPGVTEAFF. The DNA of the CDR3 is TGTGCCAGCACTCAGCCAGGGGTCACTGAAGCTTTCTTT.

This clone was recorded once. The chain carries TRBV7-2 and TRBJ2-3, with D maybe TRBD1 (5 bases). The length of the CDR3 is 13 residues. Germline CDR1 and CDR2: SGHTA and FQGNSA. Trimming cost V 3 bases and J 6 bases, with 10 bases left between them. The CDR3: CASSFYRRDTQYF. In DNA, the CDR3 is TGTGCCAGCAGCTTTTACAGGCGGGATACGCAGTATTTT.

V and J are TRBV6-1 and TRBJ2-7, with D perhaps TRBD2 (6 bases). The CDR3 is 14 residues long. Trimming removed 0 bases at V and 6 bases at J, with 12 bases between. Germline CDR1 MNHNS, CDR2 SASEGT. CDR3 nucleotides: TGTGCCAGCAGTGAAGCATTAGGAGGGCTCGAGCAGTACTTC. Its protein is CASSEALGGLEQYF.

The chain joins TRBV9 to TRBJ2-1; no clear D gene. The CDR3 is made up of 15 amino acids. Germline assignment: CDR1 SGDLS and CDR2 YYNGEE. Trimming took off 5 bases at V and 0 bases at J, with 12 bases between the two ends. Here the CDR3 reads CASSETPSSYNEQFF. Here the CDR3 DNA reads TGTGCCAGCAGTGAGACACCCAGCTCCTACAATGAGCAGTTCTTC.

The chain couples TRBV7-6 to TRBJ2-1, with a tentative D call TRBD2 (6 bases). The CDR3 is made up of 13 amino acids. Germline V gene data show CDR1 as SGHVS and CDR2 as FNYEAQ. V lost 5 bases, J lost 6 bases, and 11 bases lay in between. CDR3: CASSPWGVNEQFF. DNA of the CDR3: TGTGCCAGCAGCCCCTGGGGGGTCAATGAGCAGTTCTTC.

The V call is TRBV28, the J call TRBJ1-2; 8 nucleotides align to TRBD1. The CDR3 totals 14 residues. Losses at the gene ends were 1 base for V and 3 bases for J; bases not matched to a gene: 1. Germline loops: CDR1 MDHEN, CDR2 SYDVKM. CDR3 in amino acids: CASSLLTGDYGYTF. The CDR3 DNA reads TGTGCCAGCAGTTTATTGACAGGGGACTATGGCTACACCTTC.

The chain recombines TRBV4-1 with TRBJ1-5, with 8 bases identical to TRBD1. The J segment lost 2 bases and the V segment lost 4 bases, leaving 19 bases of the junction unmatched. Germline CDR1 MGHRA, CDR2 YSYEKL. The CDR3 has 20 amino acids. CDR3 residues: CASSPRGPPLGPGGNQPQHF. The CDR3 region has the DNA TGCGCCAGCAGCCCCAGGGGGCCCCCTTTAGGGCCTGGGGGCAATCAGCCCCAGCATTTT.

The sample holds one count of this clone. V is TRBV7-8 and J is TRBJ2-3, with D uncertain. The CDR3 loop spans 14 amino acids. Germline V CDR1 and CDR2: SGHVS, FQNEAQ. The V and J ends lost 7 bases and 5 bases respectively, with 16 bases between them. CDR3 region: CASTFDTSLDTQYF. The CDR3, as DNA: TGTGCCAGCACGTTTGACACGTCACTAGATACGCAGTATTTT.

Only a few counts were recorded for this clone. V gene TRBV27 combines with J gene TRBJ2-7, with TRBD1 identical over 7 bases. The CDR3 has 13 residues. The V and J ends lost 5 bases and 2 bases, in that order; junction bases with no gene match: 3. The germline gives CDR1 MNHEY, CDR2 SMNVEV (reference sequence). CDR3 protein: CASSQGQTYEQYF. DNA of the CDR3: TGTGCCAGCAGTCAGGGACAGACCTACGAGCAGTACTTC.

The CDR3 spells CASSPGPRTNTEAFF. The CDR3, as DNA: TGTGCCAGCTCACCTGGTCCCAGGACAAACACTGAAGCTTTCTTT. This rearrangement joins TRBV18 to TRBJ1-1, with a possible D match to TRBD1 (5 bases). The CDR3 runs to 15 residues. CDR1 is KGHSH and CDR2 is LQKENI in the germline V gene. V was pared by 3 bases and J by 2 bases, with 13 bases between.

About this clone: Other DNA sequences in this specimen translate into the identical CDR3. The chain has TRBV9 and TRBJ2-1; D perhaps matches TRBD1 (5 bases). The V end was cut by 0 bases, the J end by 3 bases, with 7 bases between. The CDR3 loop spans 14 amino acids. Germline CDR1 reads SGDLS; CDR2 reads YYNGEE. The chain's CDR3 is CASSVEDNYNEQFF. CDR3 DNA sequence: TGTGCCAGCAGCGTAGAGGACAACTACAATGAGCAGTTCTTC.

The CDR3: CASSGPPRGGGPGTDTQYF. CDR3 sequence (DNA): TGTGCCAGCAGCGGTCCCCCCCGAGGGGGAGGGCCTGGGACAGATACGCAGTATTTT. The gene calls are TRBV9 and TRBJ2-3, with TRBD2 as a possible D gene (7 bases). CDR3 length: 19 amino acids. V was clipped by 3 bases and J by 3 bases, with 26 bases between them. Germline CDR1 and CDR2: SGDLS and YYNGEE.

The V and J genes are TRBV27 and TRBJ1-2; TRBD1 matches 7 bases. The CDR3 has 15 amino acids. Per germline, CDR1 MNHEY and CDR2 SMNVEV (reference sequence). The V segment lost 6 bases and the J segment 3 bases; nucleotides outside the gene matches: 10. CDR3 DNA: TGTGCCAGCAGGCCCGGGACAGCCCATGACTATGGCTACACCTTC. Its protein is CASRPGTAHDYGYTF.

The V call is TRBV29-1, the J call TRBJ1-1, with a possible D match to TRBD1 (6 bases). Germline CDR1 and CDR2: SQVTM and ANQGSEA. Trimming took off 6 bases at V and 8 bases at J, with 16 bases between the two ends. The CDR3 covers 12 residues. The CDR3 DNA is TGCAGCGTCGGGGGGGCAGCCGCAGAAGCTTTCTTT. It specifies CSVGGAAAEAFF.